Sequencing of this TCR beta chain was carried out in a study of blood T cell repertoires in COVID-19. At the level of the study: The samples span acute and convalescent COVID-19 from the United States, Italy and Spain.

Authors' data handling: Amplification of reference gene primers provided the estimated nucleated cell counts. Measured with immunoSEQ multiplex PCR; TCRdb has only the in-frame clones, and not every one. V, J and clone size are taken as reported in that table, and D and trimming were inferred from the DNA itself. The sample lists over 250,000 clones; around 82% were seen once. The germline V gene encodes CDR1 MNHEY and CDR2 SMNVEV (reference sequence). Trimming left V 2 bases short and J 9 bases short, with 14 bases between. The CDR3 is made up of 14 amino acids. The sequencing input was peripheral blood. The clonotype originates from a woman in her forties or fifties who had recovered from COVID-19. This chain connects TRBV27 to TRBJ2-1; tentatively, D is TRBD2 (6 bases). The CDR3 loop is CASSLNTGVGEQFF. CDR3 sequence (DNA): TGTGCCAGCAGTTTAAATACGGGAGTGGGTGAGCAGTTCTTC.